The T cell receptor (beta chain) described here comes from a study of blood T cell repertoires in COVID-19. Overall study: COVID-19 samples from acute and convalescent phases originated in the United States, Italy and Spain.

Germline V gene lookup returns CDR1 PRHDT and CDR2 FYEKMQ (reference sequence). The CDR3 has 14 amino acids. Germline trimming cut 3 bases from V and 3 bases from J; bases unmatched to any gene: 3. In the source study's methods: Reference gene primer amplification in the assay estimated nucleated cell counts. Generated by immunoSEQ multiplex PCR, the TCRdb table keeps only in-frame clones and is missing some. The DNA was the basis for D and trimming; V, J and clone size are from that table. The sample yields about 80,000 clones, 82% seen once. The V and J genes are TRBV13 and TRBJ1-1; 8 nucleotides match TRBD1. The material sequenced was peripheral blood. This TCR came from a man older than 75 with acute or convalescent COVID-19. CDR3: CASSFTGGDTEAFF. Written as DNA, the CDR3 is TGTGCCAGCAGCTTTACAGGGGGGGACACTGAAGCTTTCTTT.